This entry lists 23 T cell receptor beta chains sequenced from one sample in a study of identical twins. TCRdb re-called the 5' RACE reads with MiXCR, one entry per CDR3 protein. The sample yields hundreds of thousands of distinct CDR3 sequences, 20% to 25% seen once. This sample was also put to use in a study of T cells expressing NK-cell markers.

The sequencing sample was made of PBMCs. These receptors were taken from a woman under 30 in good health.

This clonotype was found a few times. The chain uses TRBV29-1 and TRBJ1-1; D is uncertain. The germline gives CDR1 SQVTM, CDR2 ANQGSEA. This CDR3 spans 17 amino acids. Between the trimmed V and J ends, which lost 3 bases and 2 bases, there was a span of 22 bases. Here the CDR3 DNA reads TGCAGCGTTGAGAAATATCGTGTCAAGGGAGCTAACACTGAAGCTTTCTTT. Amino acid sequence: CSVEKYRVKGANTEAFF.

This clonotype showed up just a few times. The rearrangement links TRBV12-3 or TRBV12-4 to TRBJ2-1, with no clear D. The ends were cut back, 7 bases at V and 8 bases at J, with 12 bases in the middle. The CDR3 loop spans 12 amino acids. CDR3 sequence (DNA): TGTGCCAGCACCGACCTTAGGGATGAGCAGTTCTTC. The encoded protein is CASTDLRDEQFF.

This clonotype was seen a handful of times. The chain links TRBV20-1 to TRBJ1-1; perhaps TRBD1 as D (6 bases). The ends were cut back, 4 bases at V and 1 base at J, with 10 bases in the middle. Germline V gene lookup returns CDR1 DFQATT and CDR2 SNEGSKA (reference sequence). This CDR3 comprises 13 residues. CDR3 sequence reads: CSAKRDTNTEAFF. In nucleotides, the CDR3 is TGCAGTGCTAAAAGGGACACGAACACTGAAGCTTTCTTT.

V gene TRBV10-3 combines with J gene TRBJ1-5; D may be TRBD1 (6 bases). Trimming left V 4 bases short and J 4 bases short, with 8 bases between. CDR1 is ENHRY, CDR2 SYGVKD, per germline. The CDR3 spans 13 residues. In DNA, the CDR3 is TGTGCCATCAGTGGACAGGAGAATCAGCCCCAGCATTTT. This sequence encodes CAISGQENQPQHF.

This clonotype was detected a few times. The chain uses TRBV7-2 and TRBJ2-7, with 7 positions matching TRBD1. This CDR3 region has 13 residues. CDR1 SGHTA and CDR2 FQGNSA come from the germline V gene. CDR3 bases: TGTGCGCAGCCCCTACAGGGGTTCTACGAGCAGTACTTC. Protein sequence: CAQPLQGFYEQYF.

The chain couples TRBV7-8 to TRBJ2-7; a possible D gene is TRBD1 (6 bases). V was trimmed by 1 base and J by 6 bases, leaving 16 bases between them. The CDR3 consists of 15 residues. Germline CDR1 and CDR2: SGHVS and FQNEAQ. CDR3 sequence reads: CASSLVRQEWGEQYF. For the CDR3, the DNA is TGTGCCAGCAGCTTAGTTAGACAGGAATGGGGCGAGCAGTACTTC.

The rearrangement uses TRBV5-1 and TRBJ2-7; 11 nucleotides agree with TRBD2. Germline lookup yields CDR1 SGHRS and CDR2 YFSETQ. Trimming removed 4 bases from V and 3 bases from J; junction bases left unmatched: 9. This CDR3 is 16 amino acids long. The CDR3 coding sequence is TGCGCCAGCAGCCCTATAGCGGGAGGGACGCTCTACGAGCAGTACTTC. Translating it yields CASSPIAGGTLYEQYF.

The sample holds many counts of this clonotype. CDR3: CASSPKQTTNEKLFF. The CDR3 DNA reads TGCGCCAGCAGTCCCAAACAGACAACTAATGAAAAACTGTTTTTT. The J gene is TRBJ1-4, the V gene TRBV10-1, with unresolved D. V lost 5 bases and J lost 0, with 10 bases in between. The CDR3 spans 15 residues. The germline CDR1 and CDR2 sequences are WNHNN and SYGVQD (reference sequence).

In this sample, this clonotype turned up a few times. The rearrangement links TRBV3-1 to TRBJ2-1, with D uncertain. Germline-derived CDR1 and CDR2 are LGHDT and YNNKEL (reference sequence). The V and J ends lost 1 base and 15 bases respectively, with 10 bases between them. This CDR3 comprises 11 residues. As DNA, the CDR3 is TGTGCCAGCAGCCAAGCGAACGAGGCGTTCTTC. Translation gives CASSQANEAFF.

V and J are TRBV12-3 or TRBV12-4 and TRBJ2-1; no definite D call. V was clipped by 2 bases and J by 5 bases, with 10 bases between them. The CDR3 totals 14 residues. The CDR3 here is CASSLSIEDNEQFF. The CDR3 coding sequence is TGTGCCAGCAGTTTAAGTATTGAGGACAATGAGCAGTTCTTC.

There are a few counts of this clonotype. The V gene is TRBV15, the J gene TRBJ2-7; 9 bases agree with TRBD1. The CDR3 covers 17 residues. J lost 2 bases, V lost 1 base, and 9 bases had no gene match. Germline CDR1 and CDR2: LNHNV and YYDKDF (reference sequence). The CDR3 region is CATSRAIGTGRTYEQYF. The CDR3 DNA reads TGTGCCACCAGCAGAGCTATTGGGACAGGGAGGACCTACGAGCAGTACTTC.

CDR3 residues: CSVTVPDTQYF. The CDR3, as DNA: TGCAGCGTTACTGTTCCGGATACGCAGTATTTT. J is TRBJ2-3 and V is TRBV29-1; unclear D gene. The CDR3 has 11 amino acids. V was trimmed by 5 bases and J by 6 bases, leaving 9 bases between them. Germline loops: CDR1 SQVTM, CDR2 ANQGSEA.

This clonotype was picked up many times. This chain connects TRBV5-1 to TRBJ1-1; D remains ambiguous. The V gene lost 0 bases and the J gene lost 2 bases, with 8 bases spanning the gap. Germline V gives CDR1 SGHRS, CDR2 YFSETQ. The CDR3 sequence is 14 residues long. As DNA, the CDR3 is TGCGCCAGCAGCTTGGTATCGGCCAACACTGAAGCTTTCTTT. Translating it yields CASSLVSANTEAFF.

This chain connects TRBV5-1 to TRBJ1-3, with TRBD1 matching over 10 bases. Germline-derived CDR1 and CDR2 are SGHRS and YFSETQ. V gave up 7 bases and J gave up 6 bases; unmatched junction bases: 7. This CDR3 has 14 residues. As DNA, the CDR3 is TGCGCCAGCCGCCGCGGGACAGGGGCAAACACCATATATTTT. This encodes CASRRGTGANTIYF.

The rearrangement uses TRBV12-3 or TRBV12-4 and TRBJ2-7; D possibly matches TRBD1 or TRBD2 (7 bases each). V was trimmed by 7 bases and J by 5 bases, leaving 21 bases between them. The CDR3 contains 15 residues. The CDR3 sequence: CASKPRGGEVHEQYF. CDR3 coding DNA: TGTGCCAGCAAACCCAGGGGGGGGGAGGTCCACGAGCAGTACTTC.

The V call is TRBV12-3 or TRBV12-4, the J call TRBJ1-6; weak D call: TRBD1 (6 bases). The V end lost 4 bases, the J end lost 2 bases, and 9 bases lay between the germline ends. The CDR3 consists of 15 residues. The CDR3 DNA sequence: TGTGCCAGCAGTTGGAAGGGGGCCTATAATTCACCCCTCCACTTT. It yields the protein CASSWKGAYNSPLHF.

The CDR3 nucleotides read TGTGCCAGCAGCTTAGGTCCTAGCAATGGGTACAATGAGCAGTTCTTC. This gives the protein CASSLGPSNGYNEQFF. This chain joins TRBV7-2 and TRBJ2-1; maybe TRBD2 (5 bases). Trimming took off 1 base at V and 4 bases at J, with 14 bases between the two ends. Germline CDR1 is SGHTA and CDR2 is FQGNSA. The CDR3 contains 16 residues. The full variable domain, completed using reference TRBV7-2 and TRBJ2-1, is GAGVSQSPSNKVTEKGKDVELRCDPISGHTALYWYRQSLGQGLEFLIYFQGNSAPDKSGLPSDRFSAERTGGSVSTLTIQRTQQEDSAVYLCASSLGPSNGYNEQFFGPGTRLTVL.

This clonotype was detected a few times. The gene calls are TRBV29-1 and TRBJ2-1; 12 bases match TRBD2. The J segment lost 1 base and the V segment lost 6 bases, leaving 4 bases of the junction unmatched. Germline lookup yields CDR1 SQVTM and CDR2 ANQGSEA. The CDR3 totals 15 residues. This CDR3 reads CSVGTSGLSYNEQFF. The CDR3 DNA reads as TGCAGCGTCGGGACTAGCGGGTTATCCTACAATGAGCAGTTCTTC.

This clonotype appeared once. The CDR3 region is CASRLRGVHEQFF. CDR3 in DNA: TGTGCCAGCAGACTTCGGGGCGTCCATGAGCAGTTCTTC. The J gene is TRBJ2-1, the V gene TRBV3-1; D may be TRBD1 or TRBD2 (5 bases each). The CDR3 extends over 13 amino acids. Trimming pared 6 bases from V and 8 bases from J, leaving 14 bases between. Germline V gene sequence: CDR1 LGHDT, CDR2 YNNKEL (reference sequence).

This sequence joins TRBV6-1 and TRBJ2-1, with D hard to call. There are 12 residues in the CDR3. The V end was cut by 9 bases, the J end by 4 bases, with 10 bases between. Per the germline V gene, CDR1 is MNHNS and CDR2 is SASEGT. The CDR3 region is CASLDSYNEQFF. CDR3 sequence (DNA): TGTGCCAGTTTGGATTCTTACAATGAGCAGTTCTTC.

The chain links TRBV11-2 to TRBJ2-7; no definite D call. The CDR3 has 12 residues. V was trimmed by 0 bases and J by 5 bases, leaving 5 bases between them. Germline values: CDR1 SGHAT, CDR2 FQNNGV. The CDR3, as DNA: TGTGCCAGCAGCTTAGATGGCGACGAGCAGTACTTC. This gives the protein CASSLDGDEQYF.

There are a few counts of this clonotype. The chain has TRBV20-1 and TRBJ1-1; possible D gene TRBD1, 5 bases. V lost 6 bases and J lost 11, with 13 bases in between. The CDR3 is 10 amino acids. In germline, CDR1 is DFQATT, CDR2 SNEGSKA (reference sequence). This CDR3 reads CSAPGRPAFF. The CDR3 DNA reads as TGCAGTGCACCGGGACGCCCCGCTTTCTTT.

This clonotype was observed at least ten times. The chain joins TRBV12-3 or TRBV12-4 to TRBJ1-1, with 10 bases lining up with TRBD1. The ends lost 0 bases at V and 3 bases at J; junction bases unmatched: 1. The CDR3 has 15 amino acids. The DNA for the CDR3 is TGTGCCAGCAGTTTAGCGGGACAGGGGTACACTGAAGCTTTCTTT. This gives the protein CASSLAGQGYTEAFF.